This TCR beta chain was recovered during a study of blood T cells in healthy people across ages. CDR1 is MNHNY, CDR2 SVGAGI, per germline (reference sequence). V was clipped by 2 bases and J by 4 bases; unmatched bases: 4. CDR3 length: 14 residues. The table lists this clonotype with a few counts. PCR was performed a second time for 7 to 11 cycles using a sample-barcoded 5' primer and a J-beta primer mix. One entry per CDR3 protein, called by TCRdb with MiXCR from the 5' RACE reads. This sample has hundreds of thousands of distinct CDR3 sequences, with around 48% found just once. This sequence joins TRBV6-6 and TRBJ1-2; TRBD1 matches 7 bases. This TCR was sampled from a woman aged 55-70 years in good health. The material sequenced was blood. DNA for the CDR3: TGTGCCAGCAGTTACGGGGACAGCTCCTATGGCTACACCTTC. Translating it yields CASSYGDSSYGYTF.